The present T cell receptor (beta chain) was sequenced within a study of siplizumab effects on memory and regulatory T cells. The study, taken as a whole, reports: A naive or memory phenotype could not be assigned to roughly 80-97% of the proliferating CD4+ or CD8+ clones.

Germline lookup yields CDR1 MNHEY and CDR2 SVGAGI. Trimming pared 1 base from V and 0 bases from J, leaving 3 bases between. The CDR3 covers 13 residues. Regarding this clone: The target antigen is unknown.

Method: immunoSEQ multiplex PCR; TCRdb's copy keeps in-frame clones and lacks some. Of 6,500 to 8,500 clones listed, under 80% were seen once; the top ten hold 48%. Input material: effector memory CD8+ T cells sorted from blood. The subset here: unstimulated CD8+ effector memory T cells. This TCR came from a human donor in good health. The genes are TRBV6-5 and TRBJ1-1; D ambiguous. CDR3 nucleotides: TGTGCCAGCAGTTACTGGGTGAACACTGAAGCTTTCTTT. This translates into CASSYWVNTEAFF.